The T cell receptor (beta chain) described here comes from a study of early T cells in non-severe SARS-CoV-2 infection. Across the study: Alpha and beta chains were unpaired, from unsorted whole-blood bulk RNA.

Findings and caveats of the study: Missing private and CD4 specificities, VDJdb matching favored anti-spike CD8 responses.

The table lists this clonotype with many counts. As yet, its antigen is unknown. One entry per CDR3 protein, called by TCRdb with MiXCR from the 5' RACE reads. The sample has some 40,000 distinct CDR3 sequences, about 5% seen once; the top ten hold roughly 16%. Sequenced sample: whole blood. The clonotype comes from an adult who was a healthcare worker with PCR-confirmed SARS-CoV-2 infection or an uninfected control (not recorded which).

The CDR3 sequence: CASSESHRNEQFF. The DNA of the CDR3 is TGTGCCAGCAGTGAATCCCACAGGAATGAGCAGTTCTTC. The gene calls are TRBV6-1 and TRBJ2-1; tentatively, D is TRBD1 (5 bases). This CDR3 has 13 residues. Trimming shortened V by 2 bases and J by 7 bases, and 9 bases separated the two germline ends. CDR1 MNHNS and CDR2 SASEGT come from the germline V gene.